The clone carrying this TCR beta chain came up once. The antigen is unknown. The data originate from a study of cytomegalovirus exposure and HLA in healthy donors. Sequenced by immunoSEQ multiplex PCR; TCRdb stores in-frame clones only, minus some. This sample yields 65,000 to 95,000 clones, of which 95% are seen a single time; less than 3.5% belongs to the top ten. Germline V CDR1 and CDR2: MDHEN, SYDVKM. The CDR3 is 12 amino acids. Trimming cost V 5 bases and J 5 bases, with 6 bases left between them. Study results and caveats: Researchers reported that a few CMV-associated chains were confirmed in vitro as CMV antigen-specific.

The donors were part of the validation cohort of 95 to 150 subjects. That cohort was separate from the first cohort, which comprised 550 to 750 subjects. The rearrangement uses TRBV28 and TRBJ2-2; no clear D. Material: PBMCs. The sequence was collected from a man between 18 and 35 years old in good health and CMV-seronegative. This CDR3 is CASSPPTGELFF. DNA of the CDR3: TGTGCCAGCAGTCCCCCAACCGGGGAGCTGTTTTTT.